One and the same sample provided the 29 T cell receptor beta chains below, sequenced in a study of blood T cells in healthy people across ages. Combining a sample-barcoded 5' primer with a J-beta primer mix, a second PCR ran for roughly 6 to 12 cycles. TCRdb re-derived calls from the 5' RACE reads in MiXCR, one entry per CDR3 protein. The data contain hundreds of thousands of distinct CDR3 sequences, around 48% of them seen just once; the ten biggest clones take up roughly 34%. Sequencing used blood. These receptor sequences come from a woman in her sixties in good health.

This clonotype has more than one count but fewer than ten. CDR3 nucleotides: TGTGCCAGCAGTGCCGGGACTAGCAGAGAGACCCAGTACTTC. Translation: CASSAGTSRETQYF. V is TRBV7-3 and J is TRBJ2-5; 9 positions match TRBD2. CDR1 is SGHTA, CDR2 FQGTGA, per germline. The CDR3 is made up of 14 amino acids. The V and J ends lost 6 bases and 4 bases, in that order; junction bases with no gene match: 6.

This clonotype was observed a few times. The V call is TRBV4-3, the J call TRBJ2-5, with 8 positions matching TRBD2. Judging by the DNA end, TRBJ2-7 fits better; the J call may be wrong. Germline V CDR1 and CDR2: LGHNA, YSLEER. The CDR3 is made up of 15 amino acids. CDR3 protein: CASSLNSGIRYEQYF. CDR3 DNA: TGCGCCAGCAGCCTCAATAGCGGGATCCGCTACGAGCAGTACTTC.

The V gene is TRBV11-2, the J gene TRBJ2-7; TRBD1 matches 8 bases. The ends lost 1 base at V and 3 bases at J; junction bases unmatched: 5. Germline V gene lookup returns CDR1 SGHAT and CDR2 FQNNGV. The CDR3 covers 15 residues. The CDR3 DNA reads as TGTGCCAGCAGCTTAGTCGCAGGGGGCAACTACGAGCAGTACTTC. This encodes CASSLVAGGNYEQYF.

The CDR3 DNA is TGCGCCAGCAGCCAAGATTCCCGGGAGACCCAGTTCTTC. This sequence encodes CASSQDSRETQFF. V and J are TRBV4-3 and TRBJ2-1; a weak D match, TRBD2 (6 bases). Germline V gene lookup returns CDR1 LGHNA and CDR2 YSLEER. V was clipped by 0 bases and J by 13 bases, with 13 bases between them. The CDR3 extends over 13 amino acids.

The CDR3 here is CASSWRSRASYEQYF. For the CDR3, the DNA is TGTGCCAGCAGTTGGCGATCCAGGGCGTCCTACGAGCAGTACTTC. The rearrangement links TRBV28 to TRBJ2-4; D might be TRBD1 (5 bases). The end of the DNA aligns better with TRBJ2-7, so the J call may be wrong. Germline V gene sequence: CDR1 MDHEN, CDR2 SYDVKM. The CDR3 spans 15 residues.

The chain is built from TRBV6-2 or TRBV6-3 and TRBJ1-1, with D possibly being TRBD1 (5 bases). The CDR3 contains 11 residues. Germline CDR1 MNHEY, CDR2 SVGEGT. The ends were cut back, 8 bases at V and 7 bases at J, with 11 bases in the middle. CDR3 protein: CASGRQSEAFF. CDR3 sequence (DNA): TGTGCCAGCGGGCGACAGAGTGAAGCTTTCTTT.

The CDR3 sequence: CASSQGGRGTDTQYF. CDR3 in DNA: TGCGCCAGCAGCCAAGGGGGGAGAGGCACAGATACGCAGTATTTT. The chain has TRBV4-3 and TRBJ2-3, with D perhaps given as TRBD1 or TRBD2 (5 bases each). Between the trimmed V and J ends, which lost 1 base and 1 base, there was a span of 9 bases. The CDR3 is 15 amino acids. Looked up from germline, CDR1 is LGHNA and CDR2 is YSLEER.

This clonotype was counted between two and nine times. V and J are TRBV20-1 and TRBJ2-1, with D unresolved. Germline-derived CDR1 and CDR2 are DFQATT and SNEGSKA (reference sequence). The CDR3 is 13 residues long. V was shortened by 5 bases and J by 2 bases, with 10 bases between the two germline ends. CDR3 sequence reads: CSASTDPYNEQFF. CDR3 coding DNA: TGCAGTGCTTCGACGGACCCCTACAATGAGCAGTTCTTC.

The chain links TRBV29-1 to TRBJ2-7; 10 nucleotides align to TRBD2. This CDR3 has 15 amino acids. Germline loops: CDR1 SQVTM, CDR2 ANQGSEA. Germline trimming cut 3 bases from V and 7 bases from J; bases unmatched to any gene: 12. Here the CDR3 reads CSVELPSGSRNEQYF. The CDR3 region has the DNA TGCAGCGTTGAGTTACCTAGCGGGAGCCGCAATGAGCAGTACTTC.

This clonotype appeared a few times. The DNA for the CDR3 is TGCAGCGTGAAGTCCGGTGCGGACGAGCAGTACTTC. The encoded protein is CSVKSGADEQYF. The chain is built from TRBV29-1 and TRBJ2-4; no reliable D call. The end of the DNA is better explained by TRBJ2-7, so the J call may be wrong. The CDR3 loop spans 12 amino acids. From germline, CDR1 is SQVTM and CDR2 ANQGSEA.

V is TRBV9 and J is TRBJ2-1; 12 bases fit TRBD2. The germline gives CDR1 SGDLS, CDR2 YYNGEE. This CDR3 is built from 17 residues. Trimming at V came to 4 bases and at J to 4 bases, leaving 9 bases not matched to a gene. CDR3 DNA: TGTGCCAGCAGCCCCCGTGCCCTAGCGGGAGGGTACAATGAGCAGTTCTTC. Translation gives CASSPRALAGGYNEQFF.

The gene calls are TRBV9 and TRBJ2-5; D gene uncertain. The CDR3 consists of 15 residues. The ends were cut back, 2 bases at V and 5 bases at J, with 16 bases in the middle. Per the germline V gene, CDR1 is SGDLS and CDR2 is YYNGEE. This CDR3 reads CASSVRAGFAETQYF. The CDR3 DNA sequence: TGTGCCAGCAGCGTTCGGGCAGGCTTTGCGGAGACCCAGTACTTC.

The gene calls are TRBV7-9 and TRBJ2-3; D is undetermined. Germline values: CDR1 SEHNR, CDR2 FQNEAQ (reference sequence). This CDR3 is 15 amino acids long. Trimming left V 4 bases short and J 1 base short, with 12 bases between. The CDR3 DNA reads TGTGCCAGCAGCTCCCCCGGGTTAGGCACAGATACGCAGTATTTT. This translates into CASSSPGLGTDTQYF. Based on the CDR3 plus reference TRBV7-9 and TRBJ2-3, the full variable domain is DTGVSQNPRHKITKRGQNVTFRCDPISEHNRLYWYRQTLGQGPEFLTYFQNEAQLEKSRLLSDRFSAERPKGSFSTLEIQRTEQGDSAMYLCASSSPGLGTDTQYFGPGTRLTVL.

This chain joins TRBV10-3 and TRBJ2-7; 7 bases agree with TRBD1. CDR1 is ENHRY, CDR2 SYGVKD, per germline. This CDR3 region has 14 residues. With 4 bases clipped from V and 1 base from J, the junction kept 4 bases outside the gene matches. The CDR3 is CAISVGGNSYEQYF. CDR3 bases: TGTGCCATCAGTGTAGGGGGCAATTCCTACGAGCAGTACTTC.

This clonotype turned up a few times. The CDR3 is CASSYYRDIYEQYF. CDR3 sequence (DNA): TGTGCCAGCAGTTACTATCGGGACATTTACGAGCAGTACTTC. J is TRBJ2-7 and V is TRBV6-2 or TRBV6-3; perhaps TRBD1 as D (6 bases). V lost 1 base and J 4 bases, leaving 11 bases between the germline ends. The CDR3 totals 14 residues. Germline loops: CDR1 MNHEY, CDR2 SVGEGT.

The genes are TRBV29-1 and TRBJ2-3, with 13 bases aligning to TRBD2. Germline CDR1 is SQVTM and CDR2 is ANQGSEA. With V trimmed by 8 bases and J by 0 bases, 8 bases remained unmatched. This CDR3 region has 16 residues. The CDR3, as DNA: TGCAGCTCGGGACTAGCGGGATCTTCTAGCACAGATACGCAGTATTTT. This codes for CSSGLAGSSSTDTQYF.

This clonotype was observed a handful of times. The gene calls are TRBV2 and TRBJ2-7; TRBD2 aligns across 8 bases. The better agreement between TRBJ2-5 and the DNA end casts doubt on the J call. CDR1 is SNHLY and CDR2 is FYNNEI in the germline V gene. The CDR3 loop spans 18 amino acids. The CDR3 DNA is TGTGCCAGCATTTCATGGACTAGCCGAATCAAAACACAGGAGACCCAGTACTTC. It is translated as CASISWTSRIKTQETQYF.

The V and J genes are TRBV7-9 and TRBJ1-2; 7 bases agree with TRBD1. Germline lookup yields CDR1 SEHNR and CDR2 FQNEAQ (reference sequence). V shed 5 bases and J 5 bases; nucleotides not matched to a gene: 14. CDR3 length equals 16 residues. CDR3 protein: CASSLDRIKLLYGYTF. Here the CDR3 DNA reads TGTGCCAGCAGCCTGGACAGGATTAAACTTCTTTATGGCTACACCTTC.

This chain uses TRBV7-8 with TRBJ1-2, with no clear D. This CDR3 comprises 14 residues. Germline V lookup: CDR1 SGHVS, CDR2 FQNEAQ. Trimming removed 1 base at V and 3 bases at J, with 9 bases between. DNA for the CDR3: TGTGCCAGCAGCTTAGTGAGGCAGTACTATGGCTACACCTTC. Protein sequence: CASSLVRQYYGYTF.

The chain is built from TRBV11-1 and TRBJ2-1; 8 bases are a match to TRBD2. The CDR3 is 16 residues long. V lost 5 bases, J lost 8 bases, and 14 bases stayed unmatched. From germline, CDR1 is SGHAT and CDR2 FQDESV (reference sequence). CDR3 DNA sequence: TGTGCCAGCAGCCGGCTCACTAGCGGATTCGTGGATGAGCAGTTCTTC. As protein: CASSRLTSGFVDEQFF.

The rearrangement links TRBV13 to TRBJ2-1; 12 positions agree with TRBD2. Matching the DNA end better, TRBJ2-7 makes the J call doubtful. The V gene's germline CDR1 is PRHDT and CDR2 FYEKMQ (reference sequence). The CDR3 is 15 amino acids. CDR3 sequence reads: CASSSGLAGYNEQYF. CDR3 coding DNA: TGTGCCAGCAGCTCGGGACTAGCGGGCTACAATGAGCAGTACTTC.

The chain links TRBV5-5 to TRBJ1-4; 7 bases map to TRBD1. After removal of 4 bases from V and 8 bases from J, the junction contained 8 bases not matched to a gene. CDR1 SGHKS and CDR2 YYEKEE come from the germline V gene (reference sequence). The CDR3 spans 14 residues. The CDR3 sequence: CASSLGQLGEKLFF. In DNA form, the CDR3 reads TGTGCCAGCAGCCTGGGACAGCTGGGCGAAAAACTGTTTTTT. Looking up the rest from reference TRBV5-5 and TRBJ1-4 gives the full variable domain: DAGVTQSPTHLIKTRGQQVTLRCSPISGHKSVSWYQQVLGQGPQFIFQYYEKEERGRGNFPDRFSARQFPNYSSELNVNALLLGDSALYLCASSLGQLGEKLFFGSGTQLSVL.

The chain couples TRBV3-1 to TRBJ2-7, with D hard to call. The germline CDR1 and CDR2 sequences are LGHDT and YNNKEL (reference sequence). The CDR3 contains 15 residues. The V gene lost 4 bases and the J gene lost 0 bases, with 13 bases spanning the gap. The CDR3 nucleotides read TGTGCCAGCAGCCCCGGTGGGTCATTCTCCTACGAGCAGTACTTC. Its protein product is CASSPGGSFSYEQYF.

This sequence joins TRBV21-1 and TRBJ2-5; the DNA was not compared with TRBD1, the D call given in the table. TRBV21-1 is listed as a pseudogene. The CDR3 runs to 15 residues. The CDR3 coding sequence is TGTGCCAGCAGGGAGGGGGCAGGGGGCCAAGAGACCCAGTACTTC. Its translation is CASREGAGGQETQYF.

The rearrangement uses TRBV7-9 and TRBJ1-1; 8 nucleotides match TRBD1. V dropped 8 bases and J dropped 4; count of bases not matched to a gene: 6. From germline, CDR1 is SEHNR and CDR2 FQNEAQ (reference sequence). This CDR3 is 13 amino acids long. The CDR3 DNA follows: TGTGCCAGCGATAGTGGACAGGGCACTGAAGCTTTCTTT. This codes for CASDSGQGTEAFF.

This clonotype was observed a few times. The chain carries TRBV4-1 and TRBJ2-6; maybe TRBD1 (6 bases). Looked up from germline, CDR1 is MGHRA and CDR2 is YSYEKL. This CDR3 is 17 amino acids long. V was trimmed by 5 bases and J by 0 bases, leaving 14 bases between them. In DNA form, the CDR3 reads TGCGCCAGCAGCTCACCCGGACAGTCCTCTGGGGCCAACGTCCTGACTTTC. Its translation is CASSSPGQSSGANVLTF.

This chain links TRBV20-1 with TRBJ2-5; TRBD2 might be the D (6 bases). Looked up from germline, CDR1 is DFQATT and CDR2 is SNEGSKA (reference sequence). V was trimmed by 1 base and J by 0 bases, leaving 18 bases between them. The CDR3 contains 17 residues. The DNA of the CDR3 is TGCAGTGCTAGAGGAGGAGGGGCGGTAGGGTACCAAGAGACCCAGTACTTC. It codes for CSARGGGAVGYQETQYF.

This chain joins TRBV29-1 and TRBJ2-1; 14 positions match TRBD2. The CDR3 is made up of 15 amino acids. From germline, CDR1 is SQVTM and CDR2 ANQGSEA. The J segment lost 8 bases and the V segment lost 8 bases, leaving 11 bases of the junction unmatched. The CDR3 DNA follows: TGCAGCCATCTAGGGACTAGCGGGAGACCGGATGAGCAGTTCTTC. Amino acids: CSHLGTSGRPDEQFF.

CDR3 nucleotide sequence: TGTGCCAGCTCACCACCTGGGGCGAGCTCCTACAATGAGCAGTTCTTC. This encodes CASSPPGASSYNEQFF. The V and J genes are TRBV18 and TRBJ2-1; D may be TRBD1 (5 bases). In germline, CDR1 is KGHSH, CDR2 LQKENI. The CDR3 has 16 amino acids. V was pared by 0 bases and J by 0 bases, with 9 bases between. The variable domain in full, with the rest retrieved from reference TRBV18 and TRBJ2-1, is NAGVMQNPRHLVRRRGQEARLRCSPMKGHSHVYWYRQLPEEGLKFMVYLQKENIIDESGMPKERFSAEFPKEGPSILRIQQVVRGDSAAYFCASSPPGASSYNEQFFGPGTRLTVL.